The following is a TCR beta chain sequence with its context. This clonotype was seen at least ten times. Its specific antigen is unknown. The sample holds no much larger clone one base away, and base qualities are not on file. The library was built by means of 5' RACE. Sequencing was performed on a NextSeq 500. The TCR library protocol attached unique molecular identifiers to individual cDNA molecules to correct for sequencing error and PCR bias. Both TCR alpha and beta chains were sequenced, and tight co-correlation was observed between alpha and beta sequence abundances in each sample. In the original analysis: Decombinator V4 was used to annotate TCR sequences for V gene, J gene and CDR3. TCRs were defined as expanded if a significant change between any two time points was detected under a Poisson model with p below 0.0001. TCR abundances were normalised to the total number of TCRs sequenced in each sample and reported as counts per million. TRAV1-2 paired with TRAJ12, TRAJ20 or TRAJ33 defined MAIT TCRs, while TRAV10 paired with TRAJ18 defined iNKT TCRs. VDJdb, accessed on 1 November 2021, was searched for TCRs annotated for CMV, EBV and SARS-CoV-2, and TCRs annotated for more than one antigen were excluded. The raw public data were reprocessed by TCRdb itself: fastp quality trimming at Q25, MiXCR clonotype calling, in-frame beta chains only. Each entry merges the rows of one CDR3 protein and shows their most common DNA and genes. These V and J calls are TCRdb output, not the study's own analysis. The table for this sample lists some 60,000 distinct CDR3 sequences; roughly a tenth of them were counted only once. 1.2% of the sample is held by the ten biggest clonotypes.

This was a case-control study nested in a cohort of healthcare workers in London, UK, who had nasopharyngeal swab PCR tests and blood samples taken every week. Healthcare workers were recruited during the week of the UK lockdown, between 23 and 31 March 2020, and followed weekly for up to roughly 16 weeks. The data originate from a study of early T cells in non-severe SARS-CoV-2 infection (dated by TCRdb to the early 2020s). Context from the whole study: TCR sequencing used bulk RNA from unsorted whole blood, so alpha and beta chains could not be paired.

From cysteine to phenylalanine, the CDR3 is 16 amino acids long. The only DNA kept is the CDR3, 48 bases in frame from the first base. Trimmed from V: 8 bases; trimmed from J: 4 bases; junction bases lacking a gene match: 16. The germline V gene specifies MGHRA as CDR1 and YSYEKL as CDR2. What the study reported, not specific to this receptor: VDJdb matching was skewed toward anti-spike CD8 responses, so virus-specific expansions were likely underestimated and private and CD4 specificities were missed.

The specimen sequenced was whole blood. This receptor was taken from an adult who was a healthcare worker with PCR-confirmed SARS-CoV-2 infection or an uninfected control (not recorded which). This sequence uses TRBV4-1 and TRBJ1-1, with 7 junctional bases fitting TRBD1. CDR3 sequence: CASLPLGQRRRTEAFF. Read as DNA, the sequence is TGCGCCAGCTTACCCCTGGGACAGCGGCGTCGCACTGAAGCTTTCTTT.